This T cell receptor beta chain appears in the sequencing data of a study of cytomegalovirus exposure and HLA in healthy donors. The study, taken as a whole, reports: High specificity and sensitivity for cytomegalovirus status were reported for the classifier.

Concerning this clone: Its specificity is not known.

The CDR3 has 12 residues. Trimming cost V 1 base and J 15 bases, with 14 bases left between them. Germline CDR1 and CDR2: SGHDT and YYEEEE. PCR was performed using 60 Vbeta and 13 Jbeta primers. TCRdb keeps only in-frame clones here, not all; method: immunoSEQ multiplex PCR. In the table there are over 100,000 clones, roughly 76% of which are singletons. This TCR derives from a man in his thirties or forties in good health and CMV-seronegative. The material sequenced was PBMCs. The chain couples TRBV5-6 to TRBJ1-5; no clear D. As DNA, the CDR3 is TGTGCCAGCAGCTTGAATCCAGCCGGCGGGCATTTT. The encoded protein is CASSLNPAGGHF.